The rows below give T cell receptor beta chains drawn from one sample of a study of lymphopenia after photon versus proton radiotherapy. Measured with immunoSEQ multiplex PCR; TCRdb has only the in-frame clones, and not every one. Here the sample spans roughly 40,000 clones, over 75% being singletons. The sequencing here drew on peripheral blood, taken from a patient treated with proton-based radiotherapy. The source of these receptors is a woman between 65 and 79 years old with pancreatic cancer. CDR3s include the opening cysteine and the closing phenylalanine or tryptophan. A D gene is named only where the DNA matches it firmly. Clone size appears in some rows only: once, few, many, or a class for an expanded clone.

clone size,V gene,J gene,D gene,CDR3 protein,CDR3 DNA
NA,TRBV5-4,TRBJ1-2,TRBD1,CASSPRDGQGAHGYTF,TGTGCCAGCAGCCCCCGAGACGGACAGGGGGCTCATGGCTACACCTTC
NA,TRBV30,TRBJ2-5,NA,CAWSVVETQYF,TGTGCCTGGAGTGTTGTAGAGACCCAGTACTTC
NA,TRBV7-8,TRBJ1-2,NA,CASSLGLGENYGYTF,TGTGCCAGCAGCTTAGGGCTCGGGGAGAACTATGGCTACACCTTC
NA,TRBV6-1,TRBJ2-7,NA,CASSEMGRTYEQYF,TGTGCCAGCAGTGAAATGGGTAGGACCTACGAGCAGTACTTC
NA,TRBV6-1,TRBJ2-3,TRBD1,CASTQGGEDTQYF,TGTGCCAGCACACAGGGGGGAGAAGATACGCAGTATTTT
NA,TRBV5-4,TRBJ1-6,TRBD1,CASSLGQGNSPLHF,TGTGCCAGCAGCTTAGGACAGGGTAATTCACCCCTCCACTTT
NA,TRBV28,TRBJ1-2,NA,CASSLIPRFYGYTF,TGTGCCAGCAGTTTAATACCCAGGTTCTATGGCTACACCTTC
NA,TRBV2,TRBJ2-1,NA,CASSPLGNEQFF,TGTGCCAGCAGTCCCTTGGGGAATGAGCAGTTCTTC
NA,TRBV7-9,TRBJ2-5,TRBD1,CASSSTGGSETQYF,TGTGCCAGCAGCTCGACAGGGGGTTCGGAGACCCAGTACTTC
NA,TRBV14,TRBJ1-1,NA,CASSGLNTEAFF,TGTGCCAGCAGCGGTCTGAACACTGAAGCTTTCTTT
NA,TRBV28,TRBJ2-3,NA,CASSLSGSYTDTQYF,TGTGCCAGCAGTTTGTCCGGGTCCTACACAGATACGCAGTATTTT
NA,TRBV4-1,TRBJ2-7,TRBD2,CASSLHSSGSYEQYF,TGCGCCAGCAGCCTTCATTCTAGCGGGTCCTACGAGCAGTACTTC
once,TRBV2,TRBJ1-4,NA,CASSQGMANEKLFF,TGTGCCAGCAGCCAGGGAATGGCTAATGAAAAACTGTTTTTT
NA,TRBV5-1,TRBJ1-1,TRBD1,CASSLKQGMNTEAFF,TGCGCCAGCAGCCTTAAACAGGGGATGAACACTGAAGCTTTCTTT
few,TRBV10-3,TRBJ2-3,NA,CAILNRRDGGPDTQYF,TGTGCCATCTTGAATCGTCGGGACGGAGGCCCAGATACGCAGTATTTT
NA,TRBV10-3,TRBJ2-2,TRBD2,CASRKREEAGELFF,TGTGCCAGCCGGAAGCGGGAGGAGGCCGGGGAGCTGTTTTTT
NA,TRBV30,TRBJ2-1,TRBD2,CASSHLTSGRRVEQFF,TGTGCCTCGTCCCACTTGACTAGCGGGAGAAGGGTTGAGCAGTTCTTC
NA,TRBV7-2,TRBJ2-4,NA,CASSLEVHGGIQYF,TGTGCCAGCAGCTTAGAGGTCCATGGGGGCATTCAGTACTTC
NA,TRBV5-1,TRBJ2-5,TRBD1,CASSYWDSPLEETQYF,TGCGCCAGCAGCTATTGGGACAGCCCCTTAGAGGAGACCCAGTACTTC
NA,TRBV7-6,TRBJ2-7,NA,CASSLGLDSQTYEQYF,TGTGCCAGCAGCTTAGGCTTGGACTCACAAACCTACGAGCAGTACTTC
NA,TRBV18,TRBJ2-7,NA,CASSPGYEQYF,TGTGCCAGCTCGCCAGGCTACGAGCAGTACTTC
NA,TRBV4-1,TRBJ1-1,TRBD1,CASSQRGGGDMNTEAFF,TGCGCCAGCAGCCAGCGAGGGGGCGGAGACATGAACACTGAAGCTTTCTTT